This TCR beta chain derives from a study of type 1 regulatory T cells. Study overall: T-allo10 is an in vitro-generated, Tr1-enriched CD4 T cell product specific for alloantigen.

Unmatched junction bases numbered 6, after V lost 4 bases and J lost 3 bases. This CDR3 contains 15 residues. Germline V gene data show CDR1 as SGHRS and CDR2 as YFSETQ. Study findings and constraints: Tr1 cells had a more restricted TCR repertoire than non-Tr1 cells.

As regards this clonotype: What it binds is unknown.

TCRdb fed the reads into MiXCR, producing one record per CDR3 protein. The sample comprises around 65,000 distinct CDR3 sequences, nearly 50% of which are singletons, and 2% to 2.5% rests with the top ten. Input material: cultured non-Tr1 T cells, either the whole culture or a sorted T cell fraction (not recorded which). The V and J genes are TRBV5-1 and TRBJ1-4, with TRBD1 identical over 7 bases. The receptor's source is a human donor in good health. This CDR3 reads CASSATGVANEKLFF. The CDR3 DNA reads TGCGCCAGCAGCGCAACAGGGGTAGCTAATGAAAAACTGTTTTTT.